The 6 T cell receptor beta chains given below trace back to one sample, sequenced in a study of monozygotic twins with inflammatory bowel disease. TCRdb re-called the 5' RACE reads; every CDR3 protein appears as one record, without DNA. The sample totals fewer than 150,000 distinct CDR3 sequences. Sequences were obtained from blood. The source of these receptors is a human donor with ulcerative colitis or Crohn's disease, or a healthy co-twin of an affected twin (not recorded which).

This chain links TRBV28 with TRBJ1-2. CDR3 length: 14 amino acids. CDR1 is MDHEN and CDR2 is SYDVKM in the germline V gene. CDR3 in amino acids: CASSPGTVSRLSTF.

The rearrangement joins TRBV25-1 to TRBJ2-2; absent DNA, TCRdb's TRBD1 call cannot be checked. Germline CDR1 and CDR2: MGHDK and SYGVNS. This CDR3 has 14 residues. CDR3 protein: CASRTGTDTGELFF.

V and J are TRBV6-2 or TRBV6-3 and TRBJ2-7; the TRBD1 assignment by TCRdb is unverifiable without DNA. CDR1 is MNHEY, CDR2 SVGEGT, per germline. The CDR3 sequence is 14 residues long. CDR3 loop: CASRSTGVPYEQYF.

V is TRBV11-2 and J is TRBJ1-1; TCRdb reports TRBD1, a call that lacks DNA to check it against. Germline CDR1 reads SGHAT; CDR2 reads FQNNGV. The CDR3 runs 18 residues. This CDR3 reads CASSSPRRGGLMNTEAFF.

This rearrangement joins TRBV29-1 to TRBJ2-1; TCRdb's D gene call, TRBD2, goes unchecked for lack of DNA. This CDR3 region has 15 residues. Germline V lookup: CDR1 SQVTM, CDR2 ANQGSEA. This chain's CDR3 is CSDPRERGTYNEQFF.

The rearrangement uses TRBV12-3 or TRBV12-4 and TRBJ1-1; lacking DNA, the TRBD1 call made by TCRdb goes unchecked. The CDR3 is 16 amino acids. The chain's CDR3 is CASSWEQGAGTTEAFF.